The 14 T cell receptor beta chains presented below share a single source sample, sequenced in a study of cytomegalovirus exposure and HLA in healthy donors. Both 60 Vbeta primers and 13 Jbeta primers went into the PCR. Sequenced by immunoSEQ multiplex PCR; TCRdb stores in-frame clones only, minus some. In the table there are about 200,000 clones, about 74% of which are singletons. Source material: PBMCs. All receptors derive from a man between 35 and 55 years old in good health and CMV-seronegative.

The gene calls are TRBV7-3 and TRBJ2-1; 10 bases are shared with TRBD2. J gave up 0 bases and V 5 bases, and 4 bases lay outside the gene matches. This CDR3 is 16 amino acids long. CDR1 is SGHTA and CDR2 is FQGTGA in the germline V gene. DNA for the CDR3: TGTGCCAGCAGCGTCAGCGGGAGGGCCTCCTACAATGAGCAGTTCTTC. Its protein product is CASSVSGRASYNEQFF.

The chain links TRBV4-3 to TRBJ2-7, with 7 bases identical to TRBD1. Germline V gene lookup returns CDR1 LGHNA and CDR2 YSLEER. J was trimmed by 3 bases and V by 1 base; bases with no gene match: 3. This CDR3 spans 14 amino acids. The CDR3 spells CASSQVGQLYEQYF. The CDR3, as DNA: TGCGCCAGCAGCCAAGTGGGACAGCTCTACGAGCAGTACTTC.

J is TRBJ2-3 and V is TRBV4-2, with D possibly matching TRBD2 (6 bases). The V gene lost 0 bases and the J gene lost 2 bases, with 9 bases spanning the gap. Germline V lookup: CDR1 LGHNA, CDR2 YNFKEQ. CDR3 size: 15 residues. CDR3 nucleotide sequence: TGTGCCAGCAGCCAAGACGGCGGGGACACAGATACGCAGTATTTT. Protein sequence: CASSQDGGDTDTQYF.

The chain recombines TRBV28 with TRBJ2-7; a possible D gene is TRBD1 (6 bases). Trimming shortened V by 3 bases and J by 6 bases, and 15 bases separated the two germline ends. The CDR3 has 14 residues. In germline, CDR1 is MDHEN, CDR2 SYDVKM. The CDR3 sequence is CASSFYSGDREQYF. The CDR3 nucleotides read TGTGCCAGCAGTTTTTATTCAGGGGACCGCGAGCAGTACTTC. Supplemented by reference TRBV28 and TRBJ2-7, the full variable domain reads DVKVTQSSRYLVKRTGEKVFLECVQDMDHENMFWYRQDPGLGLRLIYFSYDVKMKEKGDIPEGYSVSREKKERFSLILESASTNQTSMYLCASSFYSGDREQYFGPGTRLTVT.

This clone is a singleton in its sample. The chain joins TRBV12-5 to TRBJ2-5, with 11 bases identical to TRBD2. CDR1 is LGHNT, CDR2 FRNRAP, per germline. This CDR3 comprises 17 residues. The V segment lost 1 base and the J segment 0 bases; nucleotides outside the gene matches: 4. The CDR3 here is CASGLGVAGGNQETQYF. DNA of the CDR3: TGTGCTAGTGGTTTGGGGGTAGCGGGAGGGAACCAAGAGACCCAGTACTTC.

The rearrangement links TRBV9 to TRBJ2-6; 11 nucleotides agree with TRBD1. V lost 4 bases, J lost 4 bases, and 10 bases stayed unmatched. Germline CDR1 is SGDLS and CDR2 is YYNGEE. The CDR3 totals 18 residues. CDR3 loop: CASSPRTGGASGANVLTF. For the CDR3, the DNA is TGTGCCAGCAGCCCTCGGACAGGGGGCGCGTCCGGGGCCAACGTCCTGACTTTC.

V usage is TRBV5-6 and J usage is TRBJ2-7, with TRBD2 matching over 8 bases. CDR1 is SGHDT and CDR2 is YYEEEE in the germline V gene. The CDR3 consists of 16 residues. With V trimmed by 0 bases and J by 3 bases, 8 bases remained unmatched. CDR3 in amino acids: CASSLGFGAGGYEQYF. CDR3 in DNA: TGTGCCAGCAGCTTGGGCTTCGGGGCGGGAGGCTACGAGCAGTACTTC.

The chain combines TRBV4-1 with TRBJ2-1; 7 positions agree with TRBD2. The CDR3 is made up of 14 amino acids. The germline V gene encodes CDR1 MGHRA and CDR2 YSYEKL. Trimming at V came to 1 base and at J to 4 bases, leaving 1 base not matched to a gene. The CDR3 sequence is CASSQGGGYNEQFF. CDR3 nucleotide sequence: TGCGCCAGCAGCCAAGGGGGGGGTTACAATGAGCAGTTCTTC.

J is TRBJ2-3 and V is TRBV5-6; unclear D gene. The V gene lost 4 bases and the J gene lost 2 bases, with 8 bases spanning the gap. The V gene's germline CDR1 is SGHDT and CDR2 YYEEEE. The CDR3 totals 13 residues. In DNA form, the CDR3 reads TGTGCCAGCAGCCTATATTCCACAGATACGCAGTATTTT. It codes for CASSLYSTDTQYF.

The V gene is TRBV5-1, the J gene TRBJ2-2; 8 nucleotides match TRBD2. In germline, CDR1 is SGHRS, CDR2 YFSETQ. The CDR3 is made up of 15 amino acids. The V gene end was trimmed by 5 bases and the J gene end by 5 bases; junction bases not matched to a gene: 8. CDR3: CASRPTSGPTGELFF. The CDR3 DNA is TGCGCCAGCAGACCTACTAGCGGTCCTACCGGGGAGCTGTTTTTT. The entire variable domain, with the rest obtained from reference TRBV5-1 and TRBJ2-2, is as follows: KAGVTQTPRYLIKTRGQQVTLSCSPISGHRSVSWYQQTPGQGLQFLFEYFSETQRNKGNFPGRFSGRQFSNSRSEMNVSTLELGDSALYLCASRPTSGPTGELFFGEGSRLTVL.

This clone was detected only once. The chain uses TRBV28 and TRBJ2-7; D remains unclear. Germline CDR1 MDHEN, CDR2 SYDVKM. V lost 6 bases to trimming and J lost 0 bases, with 9 bases between them. The CDR3 sequence is 13 residues long. CDR3 sequence (DNA): TGTGCCAGCAGCTCGCGGAGCTCCTACGAGCAGTACTTC. Its protein is CASSSRSSYEQYF.

The sample holds a few counts of this clone. The genes are TRBV19 and TRBJ1-1; TRBD1 aligns across 8 bases. The germline V gene has CDR1 LNHDA and CDR2 SQIVND (reference sequence). The CDR3 is 14 amino acids. Trimming cost V 7 bases and J 2 bases; bases outside gene matches: 6. In DNA, the CDR3 is TGTGCCAGTACCCCGGGACAGGTAAACACTGAAGCTTTCTTT. Amino acids: CASTPGQVNTEAFF.

This rearrangement joins TRBV6-5 to TRBJ1-4, with no clear D. The CDR3 consists of 13 residues. The V end was cut by 6 bases, the J end by 6 bases, with 11 bases between. Per the germline V gene, CDR1 is MNHEY and CDR2 is SVGAGI. For the CDR3, the DNA is TGTGCCAGCAGCGGAGGTCACCATGAAAAACTGTTTTTT. As protein: CASSGGHHEKLFF.

This clone was recorded only once. The chain recombines TRBV5-5 with TRBJ1-2; D unclear. CDR1 and CDR2 (germline): SGHKS, YYEKEE (reference sequence). CDR3 length: 14 residues. With 3 bases removed from V and 0 bases from J, the gap between germline ends came to 9 bases. The CDR3 is CASSSRDSNYGYTF. DNA for the CDR3: TGTGCCAGCAGCTCCCGGGATTCTAACTATGGCTACACCTTC. The whole variable domain, remainder taken from reference TRBV5-5 and TRBJ1-2, is DAGVTQSPTHLIKTRGQQVTLRCSPISGHKSVSWYQQVLGQGPQFIFQYYEKEERGRGNFPDRFSARQFPNYSSELNVNALLLGDSALYLCASSSRDSNYGYTFGSGTRLTVV.